The following is a TCR beta chain sequence with its context. This clonotype appeared many times. There is no known antigen for this receptor. No per-base quality is available; no much larger clone lies one base away. As encoded in the germline V gene, CDR1 is WSHSY while CDR2 is SAAADI. V and J lose 10 bases and 5 bases, and a span of 10 bases separates them. The CDR3 contains 11 residues, cysteine and phenylalanine counted. Here the CDR3 DNA is all that survives: 33 bases in frame from base 1. The library was generated by PCR. Sequencing used an Illumina HiSeq 2500. To normalize quantification of the TCRbeta repertoire, the TCR libraries were built with molecular barcoding that relied on unique molecular identifiers. TCRdb reanalyzed the raw reads on its own, using fastp at Q25 for trimming and MiXCR for clone calling, and kept in-frame beta chains. Identical CDR3 protein sequences are pooled into one entry, listed with their most common genes and DNA. In this sample the table shows about 640,000 distinct CDR3 sequences, roughly 13% of which occur a single time. 2% to 2.5% of the sample rests with the top ten.

This entry belongs to a study of T-cell reconstitution after alpha-beta-depleted transplantation in children (TCRdb year 2016). Regarding the study in general: Using TCR repertoire profiling, the study followed T-cell immune reconstitution in a quantitative way in children after TCRalphabeta/CD19-depleted allogeneic hematopoietic cell transplantation. Points the paper makes about the study in general: The apparently early alphabetaT-cell count recovery about two months after transplant was reportedly dependent on only several hundred rapidly expanded clones derived from non-depleted graft cells. In some patients, the high TCRbeta diversity seen at day 60 was put down to recipient T cells and intrathymic progenitors that had survived conditioning. Over the following months the frequencies of hyperexpanded clones went down, and after one year T-cell counts and TCRbeta diversity were mostly credited to newly produced T cells.

Read against the paper, the sample's treatment or condition label means: allogeneic hematopoietic cell transplantation with graft depleted of TCRalphabeta T cells and CD19 B cells. TCRalphabeta/CD19-depleted allogeneic hematopoietic cell grafts were given to the transplant recipients, all of whom were children. The sequence came from a male patient aged 10 to 17 who had a stem cell transplant for acute myeloid leukemia, so the T cells may come from the graft donor. Source: PBMCs, mostly from graft donor cells, taken 360 days after TCRalphabeta/CD19-depleted stem cell transplant. Recombination connected TRBV10-2 to TRBJ2-3, with the D gene call left open. The base sequence is TGCGCCACCCGCTTAGGAGATACGCAGTATTTT. It translates to CATRLGDTQYF.